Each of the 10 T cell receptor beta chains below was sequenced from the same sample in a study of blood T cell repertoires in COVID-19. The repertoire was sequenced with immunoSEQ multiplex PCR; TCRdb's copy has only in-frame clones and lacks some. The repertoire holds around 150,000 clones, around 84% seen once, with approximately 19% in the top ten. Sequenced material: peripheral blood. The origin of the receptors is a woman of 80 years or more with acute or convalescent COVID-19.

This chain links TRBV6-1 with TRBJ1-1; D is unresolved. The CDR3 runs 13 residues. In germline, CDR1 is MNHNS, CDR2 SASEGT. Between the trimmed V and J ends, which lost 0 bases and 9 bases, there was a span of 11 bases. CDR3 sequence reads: CASSEAKQTKAFF. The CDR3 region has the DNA TGTGCCAGCAGTGAAGCGAAGCAAACGAAAGCTTTCTTT.

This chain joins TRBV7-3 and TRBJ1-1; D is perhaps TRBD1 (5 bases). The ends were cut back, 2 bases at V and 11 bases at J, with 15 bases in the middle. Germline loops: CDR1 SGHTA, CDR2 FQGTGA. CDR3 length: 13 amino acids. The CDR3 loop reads CASSLDPGGKAFF. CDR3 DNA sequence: TGTGCCAGCAGCTTAGATCCGGGGGGGAAGGCTTTCTTT.

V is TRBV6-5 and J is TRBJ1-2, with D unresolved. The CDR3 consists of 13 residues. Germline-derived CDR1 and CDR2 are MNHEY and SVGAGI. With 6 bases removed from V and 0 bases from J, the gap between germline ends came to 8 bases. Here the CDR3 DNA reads TGTGCCAGCAGCGCAGGCCCTAACTATGGCTACACCTTC. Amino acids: CASSAGPNYGYTF.

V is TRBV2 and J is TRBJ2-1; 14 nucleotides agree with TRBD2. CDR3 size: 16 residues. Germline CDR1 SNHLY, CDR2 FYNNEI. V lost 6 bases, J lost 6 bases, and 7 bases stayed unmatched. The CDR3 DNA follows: TGTGCCAGCAGGGGAGGACTAGCGGGAGGACGCAATGAGCAGTTCTTC. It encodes CASRGGLAGGRNEQFF.

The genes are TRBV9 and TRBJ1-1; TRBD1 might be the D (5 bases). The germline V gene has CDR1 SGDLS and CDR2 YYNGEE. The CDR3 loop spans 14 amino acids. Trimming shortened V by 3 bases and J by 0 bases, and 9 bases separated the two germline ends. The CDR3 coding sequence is TGTGCCAGCAGCGAAGCAGGGATGAACACTGAAGCTTTCTTT. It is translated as CASSEAGMNTEAFF.

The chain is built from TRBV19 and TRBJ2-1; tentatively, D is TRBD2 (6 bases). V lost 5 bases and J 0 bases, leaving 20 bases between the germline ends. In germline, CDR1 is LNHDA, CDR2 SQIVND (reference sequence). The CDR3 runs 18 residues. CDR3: CASSPPTRRISSYNEQFF. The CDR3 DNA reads TGTGCCAGTAGTCCCCCGACTAGACGAATCAGCTCCTACAATGAGCAGTTCTTC.

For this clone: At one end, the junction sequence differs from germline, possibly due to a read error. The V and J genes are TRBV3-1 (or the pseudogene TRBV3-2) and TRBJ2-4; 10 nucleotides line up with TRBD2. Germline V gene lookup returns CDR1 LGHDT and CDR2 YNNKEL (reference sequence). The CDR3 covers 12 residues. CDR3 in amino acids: CASSQGGGTSEF. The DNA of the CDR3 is TGTGCCAGCAGCCAAGGAGGGGGGACTAGCGAATTC.

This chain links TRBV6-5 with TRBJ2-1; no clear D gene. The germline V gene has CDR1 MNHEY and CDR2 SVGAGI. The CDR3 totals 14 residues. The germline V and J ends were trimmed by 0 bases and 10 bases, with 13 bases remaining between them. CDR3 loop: CASSYSQAIGEQFF. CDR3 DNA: TGTGCCAGCAGTTACTCCCAAGCGATTGGGGAGCAGTTCTTC.

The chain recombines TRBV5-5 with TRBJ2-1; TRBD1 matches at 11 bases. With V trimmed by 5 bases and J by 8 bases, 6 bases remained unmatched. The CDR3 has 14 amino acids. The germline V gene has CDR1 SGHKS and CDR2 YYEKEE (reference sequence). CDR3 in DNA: TGTGCCAGCAGTAGGGACAGGGGGAAAGATGAGCAGTTCTTC. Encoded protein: CASSRDRGKDEQFF.

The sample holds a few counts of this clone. The DNA of the CDR3 is TGCGCCAGCAGCCAAGCCCCACTAGCGGGAGGGCGCGAGCAGTTCTTC. It specifies CASSQAPLAGGREQFF. V and J are TRBV4-1 and TRBJ2-1; 13 positions agree with TRBD2. CDR3 size: 16 residues. V dropped 1 base and J dropped 10; count of bases not matched to a gene: 7. Per the germline V gene, CDR1 is MGHRA and CDR2 is YSYEKL.